The clone carrying this TCR beta chain has ten or more counts. The data are from a study of regulatory T cells in long-lasting Graves disease. According to the study, TCR beta libraries were built with iRepertoire HTBI primers and CDR3-region Arm-PCR. TCRdb fed the multiplex PCR reads into MiXCR, producing one record per CDR3 protein. The sample records 430,000 or so distinct CDR3 sequences, around 20% being singletons. V shed 4 bases and J shed 2 bases, with 3 bases lying between them. The CDR3 contains 11 residues. Per germline, CDR1 DFQATT and CDR2 SNEGSKA (reference sequence). Time point in this sample: persistent/refractory GD, antithyroid drugs over 5 years with positive TRAb. Researchers made the TCR library from RNA that was extracted from PBMCs.

The receptor's source is a female donor with Graves disease. Sequencing was performed on peripheral blood mononuclear cells (PBMCs), taken when the disease was refractory, from a patient treated with antithyroid drugs. This rearrangement joins TRBV20-1 to TRBJ1-5; unclear D gene. CDR3 loop: CSANRNQPQHF. The CDR3 coding sequence is TGCAGTGCTAACCGCAATCAGCCCCAGCATTTT.